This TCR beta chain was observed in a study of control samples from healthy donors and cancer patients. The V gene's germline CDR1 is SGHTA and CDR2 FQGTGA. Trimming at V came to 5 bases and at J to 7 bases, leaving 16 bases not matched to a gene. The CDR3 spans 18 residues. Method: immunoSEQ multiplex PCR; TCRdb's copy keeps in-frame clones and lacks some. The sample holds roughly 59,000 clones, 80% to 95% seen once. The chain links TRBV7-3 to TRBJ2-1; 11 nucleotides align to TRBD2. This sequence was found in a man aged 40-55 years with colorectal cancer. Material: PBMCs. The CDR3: CASSRLAGPSSGENEQFF. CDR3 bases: TGTGCCAGCAGCCGACTAGCGGGGCCATCCTCTGGTGAGAATGAGCAGTTCTTC.